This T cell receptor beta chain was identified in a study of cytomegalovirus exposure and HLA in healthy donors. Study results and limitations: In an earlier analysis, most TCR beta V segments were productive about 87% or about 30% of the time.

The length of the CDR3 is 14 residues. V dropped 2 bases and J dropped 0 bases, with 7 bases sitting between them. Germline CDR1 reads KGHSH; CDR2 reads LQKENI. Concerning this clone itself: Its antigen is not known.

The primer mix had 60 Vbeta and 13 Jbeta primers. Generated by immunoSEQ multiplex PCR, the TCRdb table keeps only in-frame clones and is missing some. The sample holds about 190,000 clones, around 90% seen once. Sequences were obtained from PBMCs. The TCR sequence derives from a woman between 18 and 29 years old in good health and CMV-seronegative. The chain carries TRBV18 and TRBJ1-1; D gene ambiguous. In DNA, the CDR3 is TGTGCCAGCTCACCAAACCAGATGAACACTGAAGCTTTCTTT. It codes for CASSPNQMNTEAFF.